Following are 27 T cell receptor beta chains from one sample sequenced in a study of CD8 T cells in ankylosing spondylitis. Study-wide findings and caveats: Typical of ankylosing spondylitis blood, it appeared, was a TCR beta motif of 7 or 8 highly homologous variants.

These TCRs are of unknown antigen specificity. Via MiXCR, TCRdb re-called the 5' RACE reads, giving one row per CDR3 protein. Of 700,000 to 850,000 distinct CDR3 sequences in the sample, roughly 12% were seen once. Material for sequencing was blood, either unsorted or a sorted T cell fraction (not recorded which). The receptor set was obtained from a male donor with ankylosing spondylitis.

A few counts support this clonotype. This chain uses TRBV28 with TRBJ2-5; D gene uncertain. Deletions cut 7 bases from V and 5 bases from J, with 17 bases between. Germline loops: CDR1 MDHEN, CDR2 SYDVKM. The CDR3 consists of 14 residues. The chain's CDR3 is CASTNPLGPETQYF. Written as DNA, the CDR3 is TGTGCCAGCACCAACCCCCTAGGCCCCGAGACCCAGTACTTC.

In its sample, this clonotype was seen many times. The chain recombines TRBV29-1 with TRBJ1-1, with no clear D. The CDR3 runs to 12 residues. Trimming stripped 5 bases from V and 5 bases from J, with 12 bases between. CDR1 SQVTM and CDR2 ANQGSEA come from the germline V gene. Here the CDR3 reads CSVTLGATEAFF. CDR3 nucleotide sequence: TGCAGCGTTACCTTAGGAGCGACTGAAGCTTTCTTT.

This clonotype was detected a few times. Here the CDR3 DNA reads TGTGCCAGCAGACCGTCCCTAGCGCGGACTTACTACGAGCAGTACTTC. Residues: CASRPSLARTYYEQYF. The chain recombines TRBV6-1 with TRBJ2-7, with a tentative D call TRBD2 (6 bases). Looked up from germline, CDR1 is MNHNS and CDR2 is SASEGT. The CDR3 length is 16 residues. Trimming stripped 6 bases from V and 3 bases from J, with 21 bases between.

This clonotype turned up a few times. V is TRBV5-1 and J is TRBJ2-1; D call uncertain. This CDR3 has 17 residues. The germline CDR1 and CDR2 sequences are SGHRS and YFSETQ. Trimming shortened V by 5 bases and J by 1 base, and 19 bases separated the two germline ends. The CDR3 coding sequence is TGCGCCAGCAGTCGCCGCGATGGGTTGGGGTCCTACAATGAGCAGTTCTTC. Encoded protein: CASSRRDGLGSYNEQFF.

This clonotype has a handful of counts. The chain has TRBV6-2 or TRBV6-3 and TRBJ1-5; 7 bases are shared with TRBD1. This CDR3 contains 15 residues. The germline gives CDR1 MNHEY, CDR2 SVGEGT. Losses at the gene ends were 6 bases for V and 2 bases for J; bases not matched to a gene: 7. DNA for the CDR3: TGTGCCAGCAGCGAGGGGGCGGTTGGCAATCAGCCCCAGCATTTT. Amino acid sequence: CASSEGAVGNQPQHF.

The chain employs TRBV20-1 and TRBJ2-2; no definite D call. V lost 6 bases and J lost 8, with 16 bases in between. The germline V gene has CDR1 DFQATT and CDR2 SNEGSKA (reference sequence). The CDR3 is made up of 13 amino acids. The CDR3 DNA reads as TGCAGTGCAAAGACGGCTGCGATGGGGGAGCTGTTTTTT. Protein product: CSAKTAAMGELFF.

The rearrangement uses TRBV5-1 and TRBJ2-3; D assignment may be TRBD1 or TRBD2 (6 bases each). Germline CDR1 reads SGHRS; CDR2 reads YFSETQ. The V end lost 4 bases, the J end lost 0 bases, and 12 bases lay between the germline ends. CDR3 length: 15 amino acids. DNA of the CDR3: TGCGCCAGCAGCGAACTAGGGGGGAGCACAGATACGCAGTATTTT. Amino acid sequence: CASSELGGSTDTQYF.

This clonotype showed up just a few times. The rearrangement links TRBV20-1 to TRBJ1-1; possibly TRBD1 for D (5 bases). Trimming removed 6 bases at V and 5 bases at J, with 19 bases between. The length of the CDR3 is 14 residues. Germline V CDR1 and CDR2: DFQATT, SNEGSKA (reference sequence). In DNA form, the CDR3 reads TGCAGTGCCCCCCTGGGGGGGGTAAGGACTGAAGCTTTCTTT. It is translated as CSAPLGGVRTEAFF.

In DNA, the CDR3 is TGTGCCAGCATCGACAGGGCAGAGGAAGAGACCCAGTACTTC. Translated: CASIDRAEEETQYF. V usage is TRBV3-1 and J usage is TRBJ2-5; 7 positions match TRBD1. This CDR3 has 14 residues. V dropped 7 bases and J dropped 3; count of bases not matched to a gene: 8. CDR1 is LGHDT, CDR2 YNNKEL, per germline (reference sequence).

This clonotype was picked up a small number of times. The genes are TRBV2 and TRBJ2-3; 9 nucleotides agree with TRBD1. The CDR3 spans 13 residues. With 8 bases clipped from V and 8 bases from J, the junction kept 8 bases outside the gene matches. Germline assignment: CDR1 SNHLY and CDR2 FYNNEI. The CDR3 here is CASGTGGSGTQYF. In DNA form, the CDR3 reads TGTGCCAGCGGTACAGGGGGCTCGGGTACGCAGTATTTT.

The table lists this clonotype with a few counts. The rearrangement uses TRBV29-1 and TRBJ1-1; D gene ambiguous. Trimming removed 4 bases at V and 0 bases at J, with 6 bases between. This CDR3 has 12 residues. Germline-derived CDR1 and CDR2 are SQVTM and ANQGSEA. The CDR3 region is CSVGVMNTEAFF. The CDR3 DNA is TGCAGCGTTGGGGTGATGAACACTGAAGCTTTCTTT.

This chain joins TRBV2 and TRBJ2-1, with D hard to call. The CDR3 consists of 13 residues. The germline V gene encodes CDR1 SNHLY and CDR2 FYNNEI. Trimming cost V 8 bases and J 1 base, with 9 bases left between them. CDR3 nucleotide sequence: TGTGCCAGCGCCACAGATTCCTACAATGAGCAGTTCTTC. This gives the protein CASATDSYNEQFF.

This clonotype has a handful of counts. The rearrangement links TRBV20-1 to TRBJ2-3; D is undetermined. Germline CDR1 and CDR2: DFQATT and SNEGSKA (reference sequence). The CDR3 consists of 14 residues. Trimming took 3 bases from V and 2 from J, leaving 12 bases between them. The CDR3 sequence: CSASPPWYTDTQYF. The CDR3 DNA follows: TGCAGTGCTAGCCCACCATGGTACACAGATACGCAGTATTTT.

This clonotype was observed a handful of times. The V and J genes are TRBV30 and TRBJ1-1, with D possibly TRBD1 on 5 matching bases. The ends were cut back, 4 bases at V and 0 bases at J, with 15 bases in the middle. This CDR3 is 15 amino acids long. Germline CDR1 GTSNPN, CDR2 SVGIG (reference sequence). The CDR3 spells CAWTRVRGMNTEAFF. The CDR3, as DNA: TGTGCCTGGACGCGGGTTCGGGGGATGAACACTGAAGCTTTCTTT.

This clonotype has ten or more counts. The chain carries TRBV20-1 and TRBJ2-7, with TRBD1 matching 7 bases. The CDR3 totals 13 residues. The ends lost 5 bases at V and 2 bases at J; junction bases unmatched: 6. CDR1 DFQATT and CDR2 SNEGSKA come from the germline V gene (reference sequence). In DNA, the CDR3 is TGCAGTGCTCGGGACAGCTATCCCTACGAGCAGTACTTC. This gives the protein CSARDSYPYEQYF.

This clonotype was recorded at least ten times. V usage is TRBV11-2 and J usage is TRBJ1-1; D uncertain. The V end lost 3 bases, the J end lost 7 bases, and 15 bases lay between the germline ends. The CDR3 is made up of 14 amino acids. CDR1 is SGHAT and CDR2 is FQNNGV in the germline V gene. The CDR3 DNA follows: TGTGCCAGCAGCTTTAGGACCGGGAATTATGAAGCTTTCTTT. It codes for CASSFRTGNYEAFF.

This clonotype was seen more than once but under ten times. The CDR3 sequence: CASSYLSTGGTEAFF. DNA for the CDR3: TGTGCCAGCAGTTACTTATCGACAGGGGGCACTGAAGCTTTCTTT. The chain joins TRBV6-5 to TRBJ1-1; TRBD1 aligns across 9 bases. The V and J ends lost 1 base and 4 bases, in that order; junction bases with no gene match: 4. CDR3 length: 15 residues. Germline V gene data show CDR1 as MNHEY and CDR2 as SVGAGI.

This clonotype was recorded at least ten times. V gene TRBV12-3 or TRBV12-4 combines with J gene TRBJ2-1, with a possible D match to TRBD2 (5 bases). The CDR3 runs to 16 residues. Trimming left V 4 bases short and J 0 bases short, with 13 bases between. In DNA form, the CDR3 reads TGTGCCAGCAGTTACCACGGGCGGGCCTCCTACAATGAGCAGTTCTTC. Translated, it gives CASSYHGRASYNEQFF.

The chain employs TRBV4-2 and TRBJ2-1; D possibly corresponds to TRBD1 (6 bases). V shed 3 bases and J shed 10 bases, with 19 bases lying between them. The CDR3 runs to 15 residues. CDR1 and CDR2 from the germline V gene are LGHNA and YNFKEQ. The CDR3 here is CASSQGAGTAREQFF. DNA of the CDR3: TGTGCCAGCAGCCAGGGGGCCGGGACCGCTAGGGAGCAGTTCTTC.

This clonotype was observed a handful of times. This chain links TRBV5-1 with TRBJ2-7, with 7 bases that match TRBD1. From germline, CDR1 is SGHRS and CDR2 YFSETQ. This CDR3 spans 14 amino acids. Trimming took 3 bases from V and 1 from J; bases not matched to a gene: 4. The CDR3 here is CASSSGTESYEQYF. The CDR3, as DNA: TGCGCCAGCAGCTCCGGGACAGAGTCCTACGAGCAGTACTTC.

The CDR3: CGVDGYYGYTF. The CDR3 nucleotides are TGCGGGGTAGACGGCTACTATGGCTACACCTTC. This sequence joins TRBV20-1 and TRBJ1-2; D is ambiguous. CDR3 length equals 11 residues. Germline CDR1 and CDR2: DFQATT and SNEGSKA (reference sequence).

The CDR3 DNA follows: TGCGCCAGCAGCCGAAAGCGGGAGGGCTACTACGAGCAGTACTTC. Its translation is CASSRKREGYYEQYF. This sequence joins TRBV4-3 and TRBJ2-7; 10 bases align to TRBD2. Germline V gene sequence: CDR1 LGHNA, CDR2 YSLEER. Trimming cost V 4 bases and J 3 bases; bases outside gene matches: 6. CDR3 length: 15 amino acids.

This clonotype showed up just a few times. The gene calls are TRBV20-1 and TRBJ1-1, with D maybe TRBD1 (5 bases). The CDR3 consists of 13 residues. The germline V and J ends were trimmed by 3 bases and 5 bases, with 13 bases remaining between them. Germline V CDR1 and CDR2: DFQATT, SNEGSKA (reference sequence). The CDR3, as DNA: TGCAGTGCTAGTACCAGGGTAGGGACTGAAGCTTTCTTT. Translating it yields CSASTRVGTEAFF.

This clonotype was counted only a few times. The chain carries TRBV20-1 and TRBJ1-1; D unresolved. V lost 5 bases and J 2 bases, leaving 12 bases between the germline ends. This CDR3 has 13 residues. Germline V gene lookup returns CDR1 DFQATT and CDR2 SNEGSKA (reference sequence). The CDR3 DNA reads as TGCAGTGCTGGGGAAGGAGCCAACACTGAAGCTTTCTTT. Its translation is CSAGEGANTEAFF.

The V call is TRBV11-2, the J call TRBJ1-2; tentatively, D is TRBD1 (5 bases). CDR1 is SGHAT and CDR2 is FQNNGV in the germline V gene. The CDR3 runs 12 residues. Between the trimmed V and J ends, which lost 2 bases and 8 bases, there was a span of 9 bases. The CDR3 is CASSLRGVGYTF. CDR3 bases: TGTGCCAGCAGCTTAAGGGGCGTCGGCTACACCTTC.

The V call is TRBV20-1, the J call TRBJ2-2; D unresolved. This CDR3 comprises 12 residues. The V end was cut by 4 bases, the J end by 7 bases, with 10 bases between. Germline-derived CDR1 and CDR2 are DFQATT and SNEGSKA (reference sequence). This chain's CDR3 is CSANGIGGELFF. The CDR3 DNA sequence: TGCAGTGCTAACGGAATCGGCGGGGAGCTGTTTTTT.

This clonotype was seen a handful of times. The chain uses TRBV5-1 and TRBJ2-5; D may be TRBD2 (5 bases). Trimming removed 2 bases at V and 4 bases at J, with 9 bases between. Per germline, CDR1 SGHRS and CDR2 YFSETQ. This CDR3 spans 13 amino acids. CDR3 amino acids: CASSFGVRETQYF. In DNA form, the CDR3 reads TGCGCCAGCAGCTTCGGGGTTCGAGAGACCCAGTACTTC.